The next 32 T cell receptor beta chains were all read from a single sample in a study of cytomegalovirus exposure and HLA in healthy donors. PCR primers comprised 60 Vbeta and 13 Jbeta primers. Profiling relied on immunoSEQ multiplex PCR, and the TCRdb table lists in-frame clones only, not all of them. The repertoire has 150,000 or so clones, approximately 82% of them found once; the top ten carry roughly 3.2%. Input material: PBMCs. The receptors were gathered from a man younger than 35 in good health and CMV-seropositive.

This clone has a single count. The chain links TRBV27 to TRBJ2-1; a possible D gene is TRBD2 (6 bases). The CDR3 has 13 residues. V lost 3 bases and J lost 8, with 11 bases in between. Germline loops: CDR1 MNHEY, CDR2 SMNVEV (reference sequence). Here the CDR3 reads CASSLLASDEQFF. CDR3 coding DNA: TGTGCCAGCAGTTTGTTAGCTAGCGATGAGCAGTTCTTC.

Here the CDR3 reads CASSAEDRGSYNEQFF. The CDR3 bases are TGTGCCAGCAGCGCCGAGGACAGGGGCTCCTACAATGAGCAGTTCTTC. The V gene is TRBV9, the J gene TRBJ2-1; TRBD1 matches 9 bases. Germline V CDR1 and CDR2: SGDLS, YYNGEE. This CDR3 spans 16 amino acids. Losses at the gene ends were 3 bases for V and 0 bases for J; bases not matched to a gene: 4.

V usage is TRBV15 and J usage is TRBJ2-5, with a tentative D call TRBD2 (7 bases). Germline CDR1 reads LNHNV; CDR2 reads YYDKDF (reference sequence). V lost 0 bases, J lost 1 base, and 15 bases lay in between. The CDR3 spans 17 residues. In DNA, the CDR3 is TGTGCCACCAGCAGAGATCGGGGGCGACTAGCCCAAGAGACCCAGTACTTC. As protein: CATSRDRGRLAQETQYF.

The rearrangement links TRBV6-1 to TRBJ2-7, with D possibly TRBD2 on 6 matching bases. There are 15 residues in the CDR3. Per the germline V gene, CDR1 is MNHNS and CDR2 is SASEGT. V lost 1 base to trimming and J lost 7 bases, with 17 bases between them. The CDR3 DNA reads as TGTGCCAGCAGTGAAGAGGTGGCGGGGACGGTGGAGCAGTACTTC. This gives the protein CASSEEVAGTVEQYF.

The chain couples TRBV5-4 to TRBJ1-4; no definite D call. Germline V gene sequence: CDR1 SGHNT, CDR2 YYREEE (reference sequence). The V and J ends lost 0 bases and 0 bases respectively, with 9 bases between them. This CDR3 has 16 amino acids. CDR3 region: CASSLGVAATNEKLFF. CDR3 DNA: TGTGCCAGCAGCTTGGGGGTGGCGGCAACTAATGAAAAACTGTTTTTT.

J is TRBJ2-1 and V is TRBV5-1; 7 bases align to TRBD2. The CDR3 extends over 17 amino acids. The V segment lost 3 bases and the J segment 4 bases; nucleotides outside the gene matches: 13. Germline V gives CDR1 SGHRS, CDR2 YFSETQ. As DNA, the CDR3 is TGCGCCAGCAGCTCCGGTAGCGGGCGGAGCTCATACAATGAGCAGTTCTTC. Translating gives CASSSGSGRSSYNEQFF.

The V call is TRBV28, the J call TRBJ2-3; tentative D call: TRBD1 (6 bases). Germline V gene sequence: CDR1 MDHEN, CDR2 SYDVKM. CDR3 length: 13 amino acids. V dropped 6 bases and J dropped 4 bases, with 11 bases sitting between them. The CDR3 bases are TGTGCCAGCAGACCAGGGGTTGCAGATACGCAGTATTTT. Translated, it gives CASRPGVADTQYF.

The genes are TRBV14 and TRBJ2-5; 9 bases line up with TRBD2. Germline CDR1 reads SGHDN; CDR2 reads FVKESK. This CDR3 has 15 residues. Trimming took 2 bases from V and 5 from J; bases not matched to a gene: 6. The CDR3 here is CASSQTLAGMETQYF. The CDR3 region has the DNA TGTGCCAGCAGCCAAACACTAGCGGGCATGGAGACCCAGTACTTC. Full variable domain (rest looked up from reference TRBV14 and TRBJ2-5): EAGVTQFPSHSVIEKGQTVTLRCDPISGHDNLYWYRRVMGKEIKFLLHFVKESKQDESGMPNNRFLAERTGGTYSTLKVQPAELEDSGVYFCASSQTLAGMETQYFGPGTRLLVL.

The chain combines TRBV28 with TRBJ2-6; 10 positions agree with TRBD2. CDR3 length: 18 residues. Germline V gives CDR1 MDHEN, CDR2 SYDVKM. Germline trimming cut 8 bases from V and 3 bases from J; bases unmatched to any gene: 13. CDR3 sequence reads: CASATAGIAGGGANVLTF. The CDR3 nucleotides read TGTGCCAGCGCAACTGCGGGGATAGCGGGAGGTGGGGCCAACGTCCTGACTTTC.

The chain links TRBV2 to TRBJ2-7, with 10 bases identical to TRBD1. Germline assignment: CDR1 SNHLY and CDR2 FYNNEI. The junction had 7 bases not matched to a gene; V was cut back by 6 bases and J by 2 bases. The CDR3 covers 15 residues. The chain's CDR3 is CASRGDGQGAYEQYF. The CDR3 DNA reads TGTGCCAGCAGGGGGGATGGACAGGGGGCCTACGAGCAGTACTTC.

This clone appeared a few times. In nucleotides, the CDR3 is TGTGCCAGCAGACGAACAGGGGGCTACGAGCAGTACTTC. This translates into CASRRTGGYEQYF. The chain combines TRBV7-9 with TRBJ2-7; TRBD1 agrees at 8 bases. Trimming cost V 6 bases and J 3 bases; bases outside gene matches: 4. The germline gives CDR1 SEHNR, CDR2 FQNEAQ (reference sequence). The CDR3 is 13 residues long.

The chain employs TRBV10-3 and TRBJ2-1, with 7 bases lining up with TRBD2. The CDR3 is 16 amino acids. V shed 3 bases, J shed 0 bases, and the junction held 5 bases outside the gene matches. The V gene's germline CDR1 is ENHRY and CDR2 SYGVKD. This CDR3 reads CAISDETSDSYNEQFF. Here the CDR3 DNA reads TGTGCCATCAGTGATGAAACTAGCGACTCCTACAATGAGCAGTTCTTC.

The V call is TRBV5-5, the J call TRBJ2-7, with D maybe TRBD1 (6 bases). This CDR3 has 14 residues. V dropped 0 bases and J dropped 3 bases, with 10 bases sitting between them. CDR1 SGHKS and CDR2 YYEKEE come from the germline V gene (reference sequence). CDR3 amino acids: CASSLVTGNYEQYF. CDR3 DNA: TGTGCCAGCAGCTTGGTTACAGGGAACTACGAGCAGTACTTC. The full variable domain, its missing parts supplied by reference TRBV5-5 and TRBJ2-7, is DAGVTQSPTHLIKTRGQQVTLRCSPISGHKSVSWYQQVLGQGPQFIFQYYEKEERGRGNFPDRFSARQFPNYSSELNVNALLLGDSALYLCASSLVTGNYEQYFGPGTRLTVT.

The genes are TRBV7-9 and TRBJ2-3, with 8 bases that match TRBD2. This CDR3 comprises 15 residues. J was trimmed by 13 bases and V by 5 bases; bases with no gene match: 17. Looked up from germline, CDR1 is SEHNR and CDR2 is FQNEAQ (reference sequence). The CDR3 bases are TGTGCCAGCAGCCGATCAGCGGGAGCGGGGATGGTTGAGTATTTT. Protein sequence: CASSRSAGAGMVEYF.

The genes are TRBV27 and TRBJ2-7, with TRBD2 identical over 7 bases. This CDR3 has 13 residues. CDR1 and CDR2 (germline): MNHEY, SMNVEV (reference sequence). With 2 bases clipped from V and 2 bases from J, the junction kept 0 bases outside the gene matches. In nucleotides, the CDR3 is TGTGCCAGCAGTTTACGGGAGGCCTACGAGCAGTACTTC. It encodes CASSLREAYEQYF.

The CDR3 loop reads CASSFPDRPYEQYF. The CDR3 nucleotides are TGTGCCAGCAGTTTCCCGGACAGACCCTACGAGCAGTACTTC. This rearrangement joins TRBV28 to TRBJ2-7; the D gene is possibly TRBD1 (6 bases). The CDR3 has 14 residues. V lost 3 bases, J lost 2 bases, and 11 bases lay in between. From germline, CDR1 is MDHEN and CDR2 SYDVKM.

Points on this clone: Sequence at one end of the junction differs from germline and may be a read error. The genes are TRBV7-8 and TRBJ2-5; 10 bases agree with TRBD2. Germline V lookup: CDR1 SGHVS, CDR2 FQNEAQ. The CDR3 spans 15 residues. The chain's CDR3 is CASNLPSGSRETQYF. The CDR3 nucleotides are TGTGCCAGCAACTTACCTAGCGGGAGTAGAGAGACCCAGTACTTC.

The J gene is TRBJ2-2, the V gene TRBV5-1; 8 bases match TRBD1. Germline lookup yields CDR1 SGHRS and CDR2 YFSETQ. V shed 3 bases and J 7 bases; nucleotides not matched to a gene: 5. There are 14 residues in the CDR3. CDR3 in amino acids: CASSSQGAVGELFF. The CDR3 DNA sequence: TGCGCCAGCAGCTCTCAGGGGGCGGTCGGGGAGCTGTTTTTT.

The chain has TRBV2 and TRBJ2-7; 9 nucleotides match TRBD2. The CDR3 runs to 15 residues. The germline gives CDR1 SNHLY, CDR2 FYNNEI. J gave up 3 bases and V 5 bases, and 8 bases lay outside the gene matches. The CDR3: CASSSQGSGSYEQYF. CDR3 nucleotide sequence: TGTGCCAGCAGTTCCCAGGGTAGCGGGAGCTACGAGCAGTACTTC.

This chain uses TRBV18 with TRBJ2-5, with no clear D. Trimming stripped 0 bases from V and 5 bases from J, with 7 bases between. CDR1 is KGHSH and CDR2 is LQKENI in the germline V gene. The CDR3 is made up of 13 amino acids. CDR3 sequence: CASSPPLEETQYF. The CDR3 bases are TGTGCCAGCTCACCACCGCTAGAGGAGACCCAGTACTTC.

The V gene is TRBV5-4, the J gene TRBJ2-3, with 7 bases lining up with TRBD1. The junction had 7 bases not matched to a gene; V was cut back by 3 bases and J by 0 bases. Germline V CDR1 and CDR2: SGHNT, YYREEE (reference sequence). The CDR3 consists of 16 residues. The chain's CDR3 is CASSSLEGASTDTQYF. As DNA, the CDR3 is TGTGCCAGCAGCTCCCTAGAGGGGGCCAGCACAGATACGCAGTATTTT.

V is TRBV10-1 and J is TRBJ2-5; 7 nucleotides line up with TRBD1. Germline trimming cut 8 bases from V and 5 bases from J; bases unmatched to any gene: 8. CDR3 length: 13 amino acids. Germline CDR1 and CDR2: WNHNN and SYGVQD (reference sequence). This chain's CDR3 is CASSEGAAETQYF. The DNA for the CDR3 is TGCGCCAGCTCCGAGGGGGCTGCGGAGACCCAGTACTTC.

Only a few counts were recorded for this clone. This chain connects TRBV27 to TRBJ1-1; 7 nucleotides match TRBD1. CDR1 and CDR2 (germline): MNHEY, SMNVEV (reference sequence). The CDR3 has 14 amino acids. The trim removed 5 bases at V and 6 bases at J, leaving 9 bases unmatched. The CDR3 region has the DNA TGTGCCAGCAGTCCCAGACAGGGAGAACCTGAAGCTTTCTTT. Residues: CASSPRQGEPEAFF.

The rearrangement links TRBV5-4 to TRBJ2-1; 10 bases are shared with TRBD2. The length of the CDR3 is 15 residues. The junction had 5 bases not matched to a gene; V was cut back by 4 bases and J by 4 bases. Germline V CDR1 and CDR2: SGHNT, YYREEE (reference sequence). The CDR3 coding sequence is TGTGCCAGCAGCACGGGGACTAGCGTATACAATGAGCAGTTCTTC. Translation: CASSTGTSVYNEQFF.

The V call is TRBV4-1, the J call TRBJ2-7; no reliable D call. This CDR3 contains 14 residues. Trimming took 0 bases from V and 0 from J, leaving 6 bases between them. Germline CDR1 reads MGHRA; CDR2 reads YSYEKL. The CDR3 loop is CASSQDKASYEQYF. The CDR3 DNA is TGCGCCAGCAGCCAAGATAAAGCCTCCTACGAGCAGTACTTC.

The count of this clone is one. V gene TRBV28 combines with J gene TRBJ1-2; D perhaps matches TRBD1 (6 bases). Trimming pared 2 bases from V and 6 bases from J, leaving 16 bases between. CDR1 and CDR2 from the germline V gene are MDHEN and SYDVKM. The CDR3 loop spans 15 amino acids. The CDR3 coding sequence is TGTGCCAGCAGTTTAAATCCCAGGGGAGGGGATGGCTACACCTTC. Protein sequence: CASSLNPRGGDGYTF.

The chain employs TRBV30 and TRBJ2-7; D is perhaps TRBD1 (6 bases). Germline V gene data show CDR1 as GTSNPN and CDR2 as SVGIG (reference sequence). The CDR3 has 14 residues. Trimming left V 6 bases short and J 2 bases short, with 17 bases between. The CDR3 sequence is CACQEDRPPYEQYF. The CDR3 coding sequence is TGTGCCTGCCAAGAAGACAGGCCGCCCTACGAGCAGTACTTC.

The V call is TRBV25-1, the J call TRBJ1-3; a weak D match, TRBD1 (6 bases). CDR1 MGHDK and CDR2 SYGVNS come from the germline V gene. Between the trimmed V and J ends, which lost 3 bases and 1 base, there was a span of 10 bases. The CDR3 has 15 amino acids. The CDR3 DNA follows: TGTGCCAGCAGTGAGAACAGGGTTTCTGGAAACACCATATATTTT. Its translation: CASSENRVSGNTIYF.

The chain is built from TRBV11-2 and TRBJ1-5; the match to TRBD1 covers 8 bases. Germline V lookup: CDR1 SGHAT, CDR2 FQNNGV. This CDR3 is built from 14 residues. V was clipped by 5 bases and J by 7 bases; unmatched bases: 7. The chain's CDR3 is CASSLQGGGQPQHF. DNA of the CDR3: TGTGCCAGCAGCCTACAGGGGGGAGGACAGCCCCAGCATTTT.

The chain combines TRBV2 with TRBJ2-7; D might be TRBD1 (5 bases). CDR3 length equals 14 residues. V lost 1 base, J lost 3 bases, and 10 bases lay in between. CDR1 is SNHLY, CDR2 FYNNEI, per germline. CDR3 sequence: CASSEGAGLYEQYF. In nucleotides, the CDR3 is TGTGCCAGCAGTGAAGGCGCAGGGCTCTACGAGCAGTACTTC. Based on the CDR3 plus reference TRBV2 and TRBJ2-7, the full variable domain is EPEVTQTPSHQVTQMGQEVILRCVPISNHLYFYWYRQILGQKVEFLVSFYNNEISEKSEIFDDQFSVERPDGSNFTLKIRSTKLEDSAMYFCASSEGAGLYEQYFGPGTRLTVT.

This chain connects TRBV28 to TRBJ1-5, with unresolved D. CDR3 size: 15 residues. The ends were cut back, 1 base at V and 3 bases at J, with 10 bases in the middle. Germline CDR1 is MDHEN and CDR2 is SYDVKM. Here the CDR3 reads CASSLFGPLNQPQHF. CDR3 DNA sequence: TGTGCCAGCAGTTTATTTGGGCCGCTCAATCAGCCCCAGCATTTT.

This clone was observed a few times. The genes are TRBV5-5 and TRBJ2-1; D remains ambiguous. The V end lost 2 bases, the J end lost 9 bases, and 12 bases lay between the germline ends. The CDR3 totals 13 residues. The germline V gene has CDR1 SGHKS and CDR2 YYEKEE (reference sequence). CDR3 DNA: TGTGCCAGCAGCTTTAAGTCGGTTACTGAGCAGTTCTTC. It yields the protein CASSFKSVTEQFF.